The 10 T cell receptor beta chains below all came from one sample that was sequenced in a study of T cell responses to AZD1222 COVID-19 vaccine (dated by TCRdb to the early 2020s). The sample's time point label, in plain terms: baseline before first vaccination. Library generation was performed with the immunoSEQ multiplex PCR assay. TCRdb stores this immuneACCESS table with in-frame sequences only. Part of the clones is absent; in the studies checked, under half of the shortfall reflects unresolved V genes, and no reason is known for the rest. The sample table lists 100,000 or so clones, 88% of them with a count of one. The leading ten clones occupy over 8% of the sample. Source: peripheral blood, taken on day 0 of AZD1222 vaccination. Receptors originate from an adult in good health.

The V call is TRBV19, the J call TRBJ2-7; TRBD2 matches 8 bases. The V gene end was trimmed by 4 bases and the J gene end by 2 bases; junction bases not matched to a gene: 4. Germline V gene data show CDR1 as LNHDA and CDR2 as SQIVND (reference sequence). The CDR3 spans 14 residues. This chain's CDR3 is CASSTTGLAYEQYF. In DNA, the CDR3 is TGTGCCAGTAGTACCACGGGACTAGCCTACGAGCAGTACTTC.

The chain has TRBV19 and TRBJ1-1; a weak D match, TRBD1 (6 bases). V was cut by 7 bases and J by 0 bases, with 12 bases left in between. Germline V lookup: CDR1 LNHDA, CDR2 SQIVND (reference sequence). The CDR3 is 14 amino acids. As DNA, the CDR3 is TGTGCCAGTACCAGAACAGGGCTGAACACTGAAGCTTTCTTT. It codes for CASTRTGLNTEAFF. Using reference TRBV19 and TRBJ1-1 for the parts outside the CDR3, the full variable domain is DGGITQSPKYLFRKEGQNVTLSCEQNLNHDAMYWYRQDPGQGLRLIYYSQIVNDFQKGDIAEGYSVSREKKESFPLTVTSAQKNPTAFYLCASTRTGLNTEAFFGQGTRLTVV.

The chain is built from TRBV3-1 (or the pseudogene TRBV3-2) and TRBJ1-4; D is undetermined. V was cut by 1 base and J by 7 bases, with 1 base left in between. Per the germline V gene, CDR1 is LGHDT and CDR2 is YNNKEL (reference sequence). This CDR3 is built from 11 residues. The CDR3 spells CASSQVEKLFF. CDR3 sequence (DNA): TGTGCCAGCAGCCAAGTTGAAAAACTGTTTTTT.

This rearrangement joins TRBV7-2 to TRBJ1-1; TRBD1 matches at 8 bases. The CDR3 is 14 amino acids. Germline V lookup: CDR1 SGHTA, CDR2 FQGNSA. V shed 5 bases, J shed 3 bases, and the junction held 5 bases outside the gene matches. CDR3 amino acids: CASSLDRVYTEAFF. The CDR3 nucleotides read TGTGCCAGCAGCCTGGACAGGGTGTACACTGAAGCTTTCTTT.

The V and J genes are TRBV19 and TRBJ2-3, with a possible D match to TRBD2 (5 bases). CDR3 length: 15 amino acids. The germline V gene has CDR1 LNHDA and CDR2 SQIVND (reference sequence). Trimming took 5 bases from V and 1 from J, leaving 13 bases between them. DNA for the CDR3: TGTGCCAGTAGTGAGGAGGCGCGCGGCACAGATACGCAGTATTTT. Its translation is CASSEEARGTDTQYF.

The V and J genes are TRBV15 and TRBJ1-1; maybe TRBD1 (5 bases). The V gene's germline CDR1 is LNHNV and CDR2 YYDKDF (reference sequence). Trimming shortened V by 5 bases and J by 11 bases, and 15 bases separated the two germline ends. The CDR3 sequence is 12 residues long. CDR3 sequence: CATSRGDLRAFF. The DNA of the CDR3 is TGTGCCACCAGCCGAGGGGATCTCCGGGCTTTCTTT.

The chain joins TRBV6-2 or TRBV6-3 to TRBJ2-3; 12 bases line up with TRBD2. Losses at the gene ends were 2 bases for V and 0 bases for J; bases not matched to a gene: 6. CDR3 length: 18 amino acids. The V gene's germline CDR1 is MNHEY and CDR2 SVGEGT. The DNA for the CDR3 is TGTGCCAGCAGTTACCTAGCGGGAGGGCCTGCTAGCACAGATACGCAGTATTTT. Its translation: CASSYLAGGPASTDTQYF.

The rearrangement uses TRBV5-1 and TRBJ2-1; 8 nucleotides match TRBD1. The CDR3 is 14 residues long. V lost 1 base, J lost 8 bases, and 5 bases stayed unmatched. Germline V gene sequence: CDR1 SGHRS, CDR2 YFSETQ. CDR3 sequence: CASSLPGGGDEQFF. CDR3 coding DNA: TGCGCCAGCAGCTTGCCAGGGGGCGGCGATGAGCAGTTCTTC.

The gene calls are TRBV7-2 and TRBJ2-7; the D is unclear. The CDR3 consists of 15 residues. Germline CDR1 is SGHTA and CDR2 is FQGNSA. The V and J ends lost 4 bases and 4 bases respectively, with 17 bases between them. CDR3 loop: CASSSTAKTLYEQYF. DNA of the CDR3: TGTGCCAGCAGCTCCACAGCGAAGACACTTTACGAGCAGTACTTC.

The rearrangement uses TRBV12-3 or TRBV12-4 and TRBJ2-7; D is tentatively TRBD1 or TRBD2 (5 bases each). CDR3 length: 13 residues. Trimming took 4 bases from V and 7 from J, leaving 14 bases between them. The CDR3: CASSSLGTGEQYF. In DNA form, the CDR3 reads TGTGCCAGCAGTTCTCTTGGGACGGGGGAGCAGTACTTC.